The 22 T cell receptor beta chains presented below share a single source sample, sequenced in a study of STAT5B mutations in CD4+ large granular lymphocyte leukemia. Measured with immunoSEQ multiplex PCR; TCRdb has only the in-frame clones, and not every one. The sample comprises some 41,000 clones, about 88% of which are singletons, and approximately 0.33% rests with the top ten. The specimen was CD4+ T cells from blood buffy coats. Receptors originate from a human donor in good health.

The chain uses TRBV30 and TRBJ1-1; D not resolved. Germline V gene data show CDR1 as GTSNPN and CDR2 as SVGIG (reference sequence). This CDR3 has 12 residues. Trimming removed 2 bases at V and 0 bases at J, with 4 bases between. CDR3 sequence: CAWSFVNTEAFF. In DNA, the CDR3 is TGTGCCTGGAGTTTCGTGAACACTGAAGCTTTCTTT. The complete variable domain, with remaining parts taken from reference TRBV30 and TRBJ1-1, reads SQTIHQWPATLVQPVGSPLSLECTVEGTSNPNLYWYRQAAGRGLQLLFYSVGIGQISSEVPQNLSASRPQDRQFILSSKKLLLSDSGFYLCAWSFVNTEAFFGQGTRLTVV.

V and J are TRBV9 and TRBJ2-7, with D perhaps matching TRBD1 or TRBD2 (5 bases each). The germline gives CDR1 SGDLS, CDR2 YYNGEE. The CDR3 loop spans 14 amino acids. Trimming stripped 1 base from V and 1 base from J, with 9 bases between. CDR3 region: CASSVRDLSYEQYF. The CDR3 DNA sequence: TGTGCCAGCAGCGTACGGGACCTATCCTACGAGCAGTACTTC.

This clone was seen once. The chain couples TRBV7-9 to TRBJ2-1, with 15 nucleotides matching TRBD2. Germline CDR1 is SEHNR and CDR2 is FQNEAQ (reference sequence). The CDR3 loop spans 19 amino acids. Trimming took 3 bases from V and 3 from J; bases not matched to a gene: 9. CDR3 in DNA: TGTGCCAGCAGCTTTCCGGGACTAGCGGGAGGCCGTATCTACAATGAGCAGTTCTTC. It specifies CASSFPGLAGGRIYNEQFF.

The rearrangement uses TRBV6-6 and TRBJ1-5; TRBD1 agrees at 9 bases. The trim removed 5 bases at V and 5 bases at J, leaving 1 base unmatched. Germline CDR1 reads MNHNY; CDR2 reads SVGAGI (reference sequence). There are 13 residues in the CDR3. The CDR3 DNA follows: TGTGCCAGCAGTCGACAGGGGGATCAGCCCCAGCATTTT. Protein: CASSRQGDQPQHF.

This sequence joins TRBV6-5 and TRBJ2-7; 11 nucleotides agree with TRBD1. V shed 6 bases, J shed 6 bases, and the junction held 10 bases outside the gene matches. Germline V gene lookup returns CDR1 MNHEY and CDR2 SVGAGI. The CDR3 runs to 15 residues. As DNA, the CDR3 is TGTGCCAGCAGATCGCTGGGACAGGGGGATCCCGAGCAGTACTTC. Residues: CASRSLGQGDPEQYF.

The CDR3 spells CASSKGQGAYEQYF. The CDR3 DNA follows: TGTGCCAGCAGCAAGGGACAGGGGGCCTACGAGCAGTACTTC. The chain employs TRBV5-4 and TRBJ2-7; 11 positions agree with TRBD1. The CDR3 extends over 14 amino acids. With 4 bases clipped from V and 2 bases from J, the junction kept 2 bases outside the gene matches. Germline CDR1 is SGHNT and CDR2 is YYREEE (reference sequence). Complete variable domain (other parts from reference TRBV5-4 and TRBJ2-7): ETGVTQSPTHLIKTRGQQVTLRCSSQSGHNTVSWYQQALGQGPQFIFQYYREEENGRGNFPPRFSGLQFPNYSSELNVNALELDDSALYLCASSKGQGAYEQYFGPGTRLTVT.

This chain links TRBV27 with TRBJ1-2; 7 nucleotides align to TRBD1. J was trimmed by 4 bases and V by 6 bases; bases with no gene match: 8. The CDR3 loop spans 14 amino acids. Germline V CDR1 and CDR2: MNHEY, SMNVEV (reference sequence). In nucleotides, the CDR3 is TGTGCCAGCAGAGTAAACTCAGGGGGCTATGGCTACACCTTC. Translation gives CASRVNSGGYGYTF.

J is TRBJ1-1 and V is TRBV19, with D unresolved. Germline CDR1 reads LNHDA; CDR2 reads SQIVND (reference sequence). This CDR3 region has 12 residues. Trimming pared 7 bases from V and 3 bases from J, leaving 9 bases between. The CDR3 DNA is TGTGCCAGTATGGGCTACTACACTGAAGCTTTCTTT. This gives the protein CASMGYYTEAFF.

J is TRBJ2-7 and V is TRBV7-8; 11 bases map to TRBD1. Germline V gene data show CDR1 as SGHVS and CDR2 as FQNEAQ. The V and J ends lost 6 bases and 3 bases, in that order; junction bases with no gene match: 13. This CDR3 is built from 17 residues. The CDR3 sequence: CASRRTGGNEGVYEQYF. Here the CDR3 DNA reads TGTGCCAGCAGGAGGACAGGGGGCAACGAGGGGGTCTACGAGCAGTACTTC.

The rearrangement joins TRBV7-2 to TRBJ2-7; D call uncertain. Germline assignment: CDR1 SGHTA and CDR2 FQGNSA. The CDR3 is made up of 14 amino acids. Trimming shortened V by 3 bases and J by 0 bases, and 9 bases separated the two germline ends. The chain's CDR3 is CASSFGVGSYEQYF. The CDR3, as DNA: TGTGCCAGCAGCTTTGGGGTGGGCTCCTACGAGCAGTACTTC. Based on the CDR3 plus reference TRBV7-2 and TRBJ2-7, the full variable domain is GAGVSQSPSNKVTEKGKDVELRCDPISGHTALYWYRQSLGQGLEFLIYFQGNSAPDKSGLPSDRFSAERTGGSVSTLTIQRTQQEDSAVYLCASSFGVGSYEQYFGPGTRLTVT.

The chain is built from TRBV7-2 and TRBJ2-7, with a tentative D call TRBD2 (6 bases). V was clipped by 3 bases and J by 5 bases, with 14 bases between them. Germline CDR1 SGHTA, CDR2 FQGNSA. This CDR3 region has 14 residues. The CDR3 DNA reads TGTGCCAGCAGCTTTCGGAAGGGGACTGACGAGCAGTACTTC. Its translation is CASSFRKGTDEQYF. Combining the CDR3 with reference TRBV7-2 and TRBJ2-7 gives the whole variable domain GAGVSQSPSNKVTEKGKDVELRCDPISGHTALYWYRQSLGQGLEFLIYFQGNSAPDKSGLPSDRFSAERTGGSVSTLTIQRTQQEDSAVYLCASSFRKGTDEQYFGPGTRLTVT.

The table lists this clone with a few counts. The V call is TRBV7-9, the J call TRBJ1-6, with D unresolved. The germline V gene has CDR1 SEHNR and CDR2 FQNEAQ (reference sequence). The V gene lost 5 bases and the J gene lost 0 bases, with 8 bases spanning the gap. This CDR3 has 15 residues. CDR3 in amino acids: CASSLMSSYNSPLHF. CDR3 DNA sequence: TGTGCCAGCAGCCTTATGAGCTCCTATAATTCACCCCTCCACTTT.

This chain connects TRBV7-2 to TRBJ1-6, with TRBD1 matching 7 bases. The CDR3 sequence is 15 residues long. Germline V gene sequence: CDR1 SGHTA, CDR2 FQGNSA. V shed 4 bases and J 5 bases; nucleotides not matched to a gene: 5. Here the CDR3 DNA reads TGTGCCAGCAGCTCCGGACAGGCCGATAATTCACCCCTCCACTTT. Its translation is CASSSGQADNSPLHF.

The chain links TRBV7-2 to TRBJ1-2, with 9 bases lining up with TRBD1. From germline, CDR1 is SGHTA and CDR2 FQGNSA. V shed 4 bases and J 3 bases; nucleotides not matched to a gene: 0. The CDR3 has 13 residues. CDR3 bases: TGTGCCAGCAGCTGGGACAGGGACTATGGCTACACCTTC. Protein sequence: CASSWDRDYGYTF.

The CDR3 region is CASSLRTGEGEGSNQPQHF. CDR3 DNA sequence: TGTGCCAGCAGTTTAAGAACAGGGGAAGGCGAAGGTAGCAATCAGCCCCAGCATTTT. The chain carries TRBV27 and TRBJ1-5, with 7 bases aligning to TRBD1. Trimming took 2 bases from V and 0 from J; bases not matched to a gene: 13. The CDR3 loop spans 19 amino acids. The germline CDR1 and CDR2 sequences are MNHEY and SMNVEV (reference sequence).

The CDR3 DNA sequence: TGTGCCAGCAGTTACTCGACACTGAAGCCCTACGAGCAGTACTTC. Translating it yields CASSYSTLKPYEQYF. This chain connects TRBV6-5 to TRBJ2-7; no reliable D call. This CDR3 region has 15 residues. Germline V gene sequence: CDR1 MNHEY, CDR2 SVGAGI. V was cut by 0 bases and J by 2 bases, with 11 bases left in between.

The rearrangement links TRBV5-4 to TRBJ2-7; a possible D gene is TRBD2 (6 bases). Germline CDR1 and CDR2: SGHNT and YYREEE (reference sequence). Trimming removed 0 bases at V and 3 bases at J, with 13 bases between. The CDR3 totals 15 residues. This CDR3 is CASSLDAGPVYEQYF. Written as DNA, the CDR3 is TGTGCCAGCAGCTTGGACGCGGGGCCAGTCTACGAGCAGTACTTC.

The chain has TRBV19 and TRBJ2-2; D uncertain. The germline gives CDR1 LNHDA, CDR2 SQIVND (reference sequence). Trimming pared 3 bases from V and 2 bases from J, leaving 16 bases between. This CDR3 has 17 residues. The CDR3 protein is CASSISLGRVNTGELFF. DNA of the CDR3: TGTGCCAGTAGTATCTCCTTAGGGCGCGTCAACACCGGGGAGCTGTTTTTT.

The chain combines TRBV6-6 with TRBJ2-7, with D maybe TRBD2 (5 bases). This CDR3 is built from 12 residues. Germline CDR1 is MNHNY and CDR2 is SVGAGI (reference sequence). Trimming stripped 10 bases from V and 1 base from J, with 11 bases between. As DNA, the CDR3 is TGTGCCACCCGTAGGGAGTCCTACGAGCAGTACTTC. Protein: CATRRESYEQYF.

This clone was counted between two and nine times. This sequence joins TRBV6-4 and TRBJ1-6; 8 positions agree with TRBD1. The CDR3 length is 15 residues. The V segment lost 0 bases and the J segment 7 bases; nucleotides outside the gene matches: 2. CDR1 is MRHNA, CDR2 SNTAGT, per germline. CDR3 sequence reads: CASSDSSGGNSPLHF. The CDR3 DNA reads TGTGCCAGCAGTGACTCGTCAGGGGGCAATTCACCCCTCCACTTT.

The CDR3 loop is CASSLAWGPETQYF. The CDR3 bases are TGTGCCAGCAGCTTAGCGTGGGGGCCGGAGACCCAGTACTTC. The chain uses TRBV7-2 and TRBJ2-5; tentatively, D is TRBD1 (6 bases). The V end lost 0 bases, the J end lost 5 bases, and 10 bases lay between the germline ends. Germline CDR1 is SGHTA and CDR2 is FQGNSA. This CDR3 is 14 amino acids long.

The J gene is TRBJ1-2, the V gene TRBV28; 8 bases match TRBD1. Germline V gene data show CDR1 as MDHEN and CDR2 as SYDVKM. V was clipped by 6 bases and J by 7 bases; unmatched bases: 10. The CDR3 has 14 amino acids. The DNA for the CDR3 is TGTGCCAGCAGCTTAGGGGACAGGCGTCCTGGCTACACCTTC. This translates into CASSLGDRRPGYTF.